The next 18 T cell receptor beta chains were all read from a single sample in a study of T cell repertoires in cytomegalovirus infection. TCRdb re-derived calls from the reads in MiXCR, one entry per CDR3 protein. The sample contains about 830,000 distinct CDR3 sequences, approximately 30% of which appear only once. Their specific antigens are unknown. Sample: cultured CD8+ T cells from PBMCs, taken from culture after CMV antigen stimulation. Source of these receptors: a human donor in good health (CMV status not recorded). Some clones in this sample may be carry-over from other donors' samples.

The sample holds many counts of this clonotype. The chain uses TRBV7-6 and TRBJ1-2; 7 bases are a match to TRBD1. Germline CDR1 is SGHVS and CDR2 is FNYEAQ. The CDR3 loop spans 13 amino acids. The ends lost 3 bases at V and 8 bases at J; junction bases unmatched: 6. In nucleotides, the CDR3 is TGTGCCAGCAGCTTCGAGGGGGCGTGGGGCTACACCTTC. Its translation: CASSFEGAWGYTF.

The chain's CDR3 is CSAEMYRRDRGEKLFF. The CDR3 DNA sequence: TGCAGTGCTGAAATGTATCGCCGGGACAGGGGCGAAAAACTGTTTTTT. J is TRBJ1-4 and V is TRBV20-1; the match to TRBD1 covers 10 bases. The CDR3 is 16 amino acids. Germline-derived CDR1 and CDR2 are DFQATT and SNEGSKA (reference sequence). J lost 8 bases, V lost 5 bases, and 14 bases had no gene match.

This clonotype was seen ten or more times. The chain is built from TRBV7-9 and TRBJ2-5; D is undetermined. The CDR3 totals 14 residues. In germline, CDR1 is SEHNR, CDR2 FQNEAQ (reference sequence). V was clipped by 7 bases and J by 3 bases, with 15 bases between them. The CDR3: CASIPSGPEETQYF. In nucleotides, the CDR3 is TGTGCCAGCATCCCTTCCGGGCCTGAAGAGACCCAGTACTTC.

The chain links TRBV19 to TRBJ2-2; D remains unclear. The CDR3 has 13 residues. V lost 3 bases to trimming and J lost 6 bases, with 8 bases between them. Germline V gives CDR1 LNHDA, CDR2 SQIVND (reference sequence). The CDR3 nucleotides are TGTGCCAGTAGTATTAAAGGGCCCGGGGAGCTGTTTTTT. Translation: CASSIKGPGELFF.

This clonotype occurred a few times. This chain links TRBV3-1 with TRBJ2-7, with no clear D. Germline CDR1 LGHDT, CDR2 YNNKEL (reference sequence). CDR3 length: 16 residues. Trimming pared 0 bases from V and 1 base from J, leaving 13 bases between. For the CDR3, the DNA is TGTGCCAGCAGCCAAGATTGGTCCCGCGATTCCTACGAGCAGTACTTC. Protein: CASSQDWSRDSYEQYF.

For this clonotype: No DNA is shown, since the ends of the CDR3 on it are uncertain; the CDR3 is the one TCRdb lists. This chain uses TRBV4-3 with TRBJ1-2. Both ends counted, the CDR3 spans 18 residues. CDR1 is LGHNA and CDR2 is YSLEER in the germline V gene. The CDR3 spells CASSQDLERELPNYGYTF.

This clonotype was detected only a few times. The rearrangement uses TRBV7-6 and TRBJ1-1; no firm D call. There are 14 residues in the CDR3. Germline loops: CDR1 SGHVS, CDR2 FNYEAQ. V was shortened by 5 bases and J by 6 bases, with 16 bases between the two germline ends. The DNA of the CDR3 is TGTGCCAGCAGCCAGTCCCTGCCAGAGCCTGAAGCTTTCTTT. This encodes CASSQSLPEPEAFF.

The V gene is TRBV6-6, the J gene TRBJ1-2, with D perhaps matching TRBD1 (6 bases). Germline V lookup: CDR1 MNHNY, CDR2 SVGAGI (reference sequence). The CDR3 is 15 amino acids. V dropped 7 bases and J dropped 8 bases, with 23 bases sitting between them. CDR3: CASNPSPGAVYGYTF. Here the CDR3 DNA reads TGTGCCAGCAACCCCTCACCAGGGGCGGTGTACGGCTACACCTTC.

This clonotype was detected only a few times. The J gene is TRBJ2-7, the V gene TRBV7-8, with D possibly being TRBD1 (5 bases). This CDR3 is built from 15 residues. Germline-derived CDR1 and CDR2 are SGHVS and FQNEAQ. V lost 5 bases and J 4 bases, leaving 18 bases between the germline ends. CDR3 coding DNA: TGTGCCAGCAGCCAAGTAGGGGCAGGGATATACGAGCAGTACTTC. Its translation: CASSQVGAGIYEQYF.

This clonotype was detected only a few times. This sequence joins TRBV7-9 and TRBJ1-3; 7 positions match TRBD1. In germline, CDR1 is SEHNR, CDR2 FQNEAQ (reference sequence). This CDR3 comprises 17 residues. The ends lost 5 bases at V and 0 bases at J; junction bases unmatched: 10. CDR3 sequence (DNA): TGTGCCAGCAGCCCCCGGGACAGCGTTCCCTCTGGAAACACCATATATTTT. Translated: CASSPRDSVPSGNTIYF.

The rearrangement links TRBV28 to TRBJ2-7, with TRBD1 identical over 9 bases. J gave up 2 bases and V 4 bases, and 3 bases lay outside the gene matches. This CDR3 region has 14 residues. Germline assignment: CDR1 MDHEN and CDR2 SYDVKM. The CDR3 spells CASSSGQGPYEQYV. DNA of the CDR3: TGTGCCAGCAGTTCGGGACAGGGTCCCTACGAGCAGTACGTC.

This clonotype was detected a few times. The V call is TRBV10-3, the J call TRBJ2-7; 7 nucleotides line up with TRBD1. V lost 3 bases and J lost 2; bases outside the gene matches: 7. The CDR3 loop spans 15 amino acids. Germline V gene lookup returns CDR1 ENHRY and CDR2 SYGVKD. The CDR3 nucleotides are TGTGCCATCAGTGATCCAGACGACAGGGCCTACGAGCAGTACTTC. This sequence encodes CAISDPDDRAYEQYF.

The V gene is TRBV6-5, the J gene TRBJ1-5; 7 positions agree with TRBD1. V shed 9 bases and J 0 bases; nucleotides not matched to a gene: 8. Looked up from germline, CDR1 is MNHEY and CDR2 is SVGAGI. There are 15 residues in the CDR3. In DNA, the CDR3 is TGTGCCAGTTCCCCAGGGGGGACTAGCAATCAGCCCCAGCATTTT. This encodes CASSPGGTSNQPQHF.

This chain joins TRBV27 and TRBJ2-2; 8 nucleotides agree with TRBD2. The trim removed 10 bases at V and 5 bases at J, leaving 9 bases unmatched. Germline CDR1 is MNHEY and CDR2 is SMNVEV (reference sequence). There are 14 residues in the CDR3. CDR3 protein: CATSSGAGTGELFF. The CDR3 bases are TGTGCCACGAGTAGCGGGGCGGGGACCGGGGAGCTGTTTTTT.

A word on this clonotype: A read error may explain this, as a much larger clone is one base away. This rearrangement joins TRBV20-1 to TRBJ2-5; perhaps TRBD1 as D (6 bases). Germline V CDR1 and CDR2: DFQATT, SNEGSKA (reference sequence). This CDR3 contains 13 residues. The CDR3 coding sequence is TGCGGTGCTCCCCCACAGGGTAGAGAGACCCAGTACTTC. This sequence encodes CGAPPQGRETQYF.

The chain combines TRBV6-1 with TRBJ1-2; 8 bases agree with TRBD1. The trim removed 3 bases at V and 4 bases at J, leaving 4 bases unmatched. CDR1 and CDR2 (germline): MNHNS, SASEGT. The CDR3 runs to 14 residues. CDR3 sequence reads: CASSEDRVAYGYTF. DNA of the CDR3: TGTGCCAGCAGTGAGGACAGGGTGGCCTATGGCTACACCTTC.

The chain uses TRBV29-1 and TRBJ1-2; possible D gene TRBD1, 5 bases. This CDR3 region has 13 residues. The V gene's germline CDR1 is SQVTM and CDR2 ANQGSEA. Deletions cut 4 bases from V and 5 bases from J, with 14 bases between. CDR3 sequence reads: CSVVSGGEYGYTF. Here the CDR3 DNA reads TGCAGCGTTGTTTCGGGGGGGGAGTATGGCTACACCTTC.

A note on this clonotype: Mismatch with germline at one junction end may stem from a read error. J is TRBJ2-7 and V is TRBV27; perhaps TRBD1 as D (6 bases). The CDR3 extends over 14 amino acids. The V gene's germline CDR1 is MNHEY and CDR2 SMNVEV (reference sequence). CDR3 coding DNA: TGTGCCAGCGGGGTCTCACGGACAGCCTACGGGCAGTACTTC. This gives the protein CASGVSRTAYGQYF.